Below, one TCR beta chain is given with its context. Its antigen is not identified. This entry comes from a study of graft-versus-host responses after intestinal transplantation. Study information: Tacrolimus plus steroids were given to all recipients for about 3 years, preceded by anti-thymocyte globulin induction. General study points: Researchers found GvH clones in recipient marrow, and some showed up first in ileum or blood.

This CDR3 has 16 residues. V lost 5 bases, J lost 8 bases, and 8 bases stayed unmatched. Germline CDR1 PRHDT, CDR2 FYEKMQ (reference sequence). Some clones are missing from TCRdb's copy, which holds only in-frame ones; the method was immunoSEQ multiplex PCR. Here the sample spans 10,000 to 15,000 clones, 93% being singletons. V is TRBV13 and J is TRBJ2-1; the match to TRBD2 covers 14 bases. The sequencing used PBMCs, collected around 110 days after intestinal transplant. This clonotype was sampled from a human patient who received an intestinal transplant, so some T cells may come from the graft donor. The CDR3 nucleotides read TGTGCCAGCAGCACAGCCGGGACTAGCGGGAGTTATGAGCAGTTCTTC. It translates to CASSTAGTSGSYEQFF.